The clone carrying this TCR beta chain was counted a single time. Each of the donors was a healthy adult who was HIV-negative and had not had a recent acute infection or vaccination. The germline V gene has CDR1 SGHRS and CDR2 YFSETQ. The CDR3 has 14 residues. This sample is part of a study of shared clonotypes between healthy human individuals. The assay was immunoSEQ multiplex PCR, and TCRdb's table has in-frame clones only and misses some. The sample shows some 300,000 clones, roughly 80% of them seen only once. Sequenced: memory CD4+ T cells sorted from blood. Sample subset: CD45RA-negative fraction. The source is a man aged 30 to 39 in good health. The rearrangement joins TRBV5-1 to TRBJ2-5; D is ambiguous. The DNA end is more similar to TRBJ2-7, so the J call may be wrong. CDR3 region: CASSPSWLLDEQYF. CDR3 in DNA: TGCGCCAGCAGCCCATCTTGGCTTTTGGACGAGCAGTACTTC.